A selection of T cell receptor beta chains follows, all from one sample in a study of identical twins. TCRdb passed the 5' RACE reads through MiXCR, listing each CDR3 protein once. The repertoire holds about 890,000 distinct CDR3 sequences, with 9% to 15% as singletons. This same sample was also part of a study on yellow fever vaccine responses in identical twins.

The sequencing input was PBMCs. The receptors were sampled from a woman between 18 and 29 years old in good health. CDR3s include the opening cysteine and the closing phenylalanine or tryptophan. Fields, in order: CDR3 DNA, CDR3 protein, D gene, J gene, clone size, V gene. A D gene is named only where the DNA matches it firmly. The size field is filled for only some rows; it gives once, few, many or a size class.

CDR3 DNA: TGCGCCAGCAGTTCCGGGACAGGGAAGACCGCCCAGTACTTC
CDR3 protein: CASSSGTGKTAQYF
D gene: TRBD1
J gene: TRBJ2-5
clone size: few
V gene: TRBV10-2

CDR3 DNA: TGTGCCAGCAGTCTGGGACTAGCGGGAGGGAGGGCCAATGAGCAGTTCTTC
CDR3 protein: CASSLGLAGGRANEQFF
D gene: TRBD2
J gene: TRBJ2-1
clone size: many
V gene: TRBV12-3/TRBV12-4

CDR3 DNA: TGTGCCAGCAGTTACAACGGGGGCACTGAAGCTTTCTTT
CDR3 protein: CASSYNGGTEAFF
D gene: -
J gene: TRBJ1-1
clone size: few
V gene: TRBV6-5

CDR3 DNA: TGTGCCAGCAGCCTCAGAGTGGTAGGGAGGTTTTCACCCCTCCACTTT
CDR3 protein: CASSLRVVGRFSPLHF
D gene: -
J gene: TRBJ1-6
clone size: -
V gene: TRBV27

CDR3 DNA: TGTGCCACCAGCGGGTTCGGAGAAGCTTTCTTT
CDR3 protein: CATSGFGEAFF
D gene: -
J gene: TRBJ1-1
clone size: few
V gene: TRBV15

CDR3 DNA: TGCAGTGCTAGAGACGGGGAAACTACCTACAATGAGCAGTTCTTC
CDR3 protein: CSARDGETTYNEQFF
D gene: -
J gene: TRBJ2-1
clone size: -
V gene: TRBV20-1

CDR3 DNA: TGTGCCAGCAGCGTAACTGGGGGCAACTATGGCTACACCTTC
CDR3 protein: CASSVTGGNYGYTF
D gene: -
J gene: TRBJ1-2
clone size: few
V gene: TRBV9

CDR3 DNA: TGTGCCAGCAGTTTATCCCGGGGCAATCAGCCCCAGCATTTT
CDR3 protein: CASSLSRGNQPQHF
D gene: -
J gene: TRBJ1-5
clone size: many
V gene: TRBV12-3/TRBV12-4

CDR3 DNA: TGTGCCAGCGGTCGGACAGGGACCTCCTATGGCTACACCTTC
CDR3 protein: CASGRTGTSYGYTF
D gene: TRBD1
J gene: TRBJ1-2
clone size: few
V gene: TRBV2

CDR3 DNA: TGTGCCAGTAGACAGACCGGGACAGGGATTCACACTGAAGCTTTCTTT
CDR3 protein: CASRQTGTGIHTEAFF
D gene: TRBD1
J gene: TRBJ1-1
clone size: -
V gene: TRBV19

CDR3 DNA: TGTGCCAGCAGCTCCAGGACTAGCGGGAGGGCCCTCCGCACAGATACGCAGTATTTT
CDR3 protein: CASSSRTSGRALRTDTQYF
D gene: TRBD2
J gene: TRBJ2-3
clone size: few
V gene: TRBV11-2

CDR3 DNA: TGCGCCAGCAGCCAAGATCAGGCAGGCCTAAAGGGTGAGCAGTTCTTC
CDR3 protein: CASSQDQAGLKGEQFF
D gene: -
J gene: TRBJ2-1
clone size: few
V gene: TRBV4-1

CDR3 DNA: TGTGCCAGCAGTTTAGCCGCCTACTTGAACACTGAAGCTTTCTTT
CDR3 protein: CASSLAAYLNTEAFF
D gene: -
J gene: TRBJ1-1
clone size: -
V gene: TRBV27

CDR3 DNA: TGTGCCAGCAGCTTACGCTCTATTAGCACAGATACGCAGTATTTT
CDR3 protein: CASSLRSISTDTQYF
D gene: -
J gene: TRBJ2-3
clone size: few
V gene: TRBV7-9

CDR3 DNA: TGCAGTGCTAGGCCGAAGAATCAGCCCCAGCATTTT
CDR3 protein: CSARPKNQPQHF
D gene: -
J gene: TRBJ1-5
clone size: few
V gene: TRBV20-1

CDR3 DNA: TGCGCCAGCAGCCGTACCGGGACAGGGGGCCAAGATACGCAGTATTTT
CDR3 protein: CASSRTGTGGQDTQYF
D gene: TRBD1
J gene: TRBJ2-3
clone size: few
V gene: TRBV5-1

CDR3 DNA: TGCAGTGCTAGAACACAGGGCGACCTTGCCTACGAGCAGTACTTC
CDR3 protein: CSARTQGDLAYEQYF
D gene: -
J gene: TRBJ2-7
clone size: -
V gene: TRBV20-1

CDR3 DNA: TGTGCCAGCAGCCTGGACAGGAATGCGAGGCCCGAGGAGACCCAGTACTTC
CDR3 protein: CASSLDRNARPEETQYF
D gene: TRBD1
J gene: TRBJ2-5
clone size: -
V gene: TRBV11-2

CDR3 DNA: TGTGCCAGCAGCTTGGTCTTCGGTATCCAGGGCCTAAACAATGAGCAGTTCTTC
CDR3 protein: CASSLVFGIQGLNNEQFF
D gene: -
J gene: TRBJ2-1
clone size: few
V gene: TRBV5-5

CDR3 DNA: TGTGCCAGCAGTTTAGGCGGTGGAGCCTCCTCGTTCTTC
CDR3 protein: CASSLGGGASSFF
D gene: -
J gene: TRBJ2-1
clone size: -
V gene: TRBV28

CDR3 DNA: TGCAGTGCTAGTGGTTCGACGATCTTTCGCTATGGCTACACCTTC
CDR3 protein: CSASGSTIFRYGYTF
D gene: -
J gene: TRBJ1-2
clone size: few
V gene: TRBV20-1

CDR3 DNA: TGTGCCAGCAGTCCGTACTGGGCGGAGGGTTTGTACAATGAGCAGTTCTTC
CDR3 protein: CASSPYWAEGLYNEQFF
D gene: -
J gene: TRBJ2-1
clone size: -
V gene: TRBV12-3/TRBV12-4

CDR3 DNA: TGCGCCAGCAGCTTGGAGGGCCCAGGGGATACGCAGTATTTT
CDR3 protein: CASSLEGPGDTQYF
D gene: -
J gene: TRBJ2-3
clone size: many
V gene: TRBV5-1

CDR3 DNA: TGCGCCAGCAGCTTGACGGACTACCAAGAGACCCAGTACTTC
CDR3 protein: CASSLTDYQETQYF
D gene: -
J gene: TRBJ2-5
clone size: few
V gene: TRBV5-1

CDR3 DNA: TGTGCCAGCAGTCAGACCGAACGCAATCAGCCCCAGCATTTT
CDR3 protein: CASSQTERNQPQHF
D gene: -
J gene: TRBJ1-5
clone size: few
V gene: TRBV2

CDR3 DNA: TGTGCCAGCTCACCGGCACGGGGCTTAGAGACCCAGTACTTC
CDR3 protein: CASSPARGLETQYF
D gene: -
J gene: TRBJ2-5
clone size: -
V gene: TRBV18

CDR3 DNA: TGTGCCAGCAGCCAAGTCCCGGGGGGCATGGATGAAAAACTGTTTTTT
CDR3 protein: CASSQVPGGMDEKLFF
D gene: -
J gene: TRBJ1-4
clone size: -
V gene: TRBV3-1

CDR3 DNA: TGTGCCAGCAGCAAAGGCCCAGGTCCCGGCTACGAGCAGTACTTC
CDR3 protein: CASSKGPGPGYEQYF
D gene: -
J gene: TRBJ2-7
clone size: few
V gene: TRBV5-6

CDR3 DNA: TGTGCCAGCAGCTTACCGGGACTGATTAATGAAAAACTGTTTTTT
CDR3 protein: CASSLPGLINEKLFF
D gene: -
J gene: TRBJ1-4
clone size: -
V gene: TRBV7-8

CDR3 DNA: TGTGCCAGCAGCCGCCGCCGCGGGGGTGAGACCCAGTACTTC
CDR3 protein: CASSRRRGGETQYF
D gene: TRBD2
J gene: TRBJ2-5
clone size: -
V gene: TRBV4-2

CDR3 DNA: TGTGCCAGCAGTTTATTCGGGGGGACCCCAGATACGCAGTATTTT
CDR3 protein: CASSLFGGTPDTQYF
D gene: TRBD2
J gene: TRBJ2-3
clone size: few
V gene: TRBV12-3/TRBV12-4

CDR3 DNA: TGCGCCAGCAGCCAAGGGGGGGGGCACAGAGAGACCCAGTACTTC
CDR3 protein: CASSQGGGHRETQYF
D gene: -
J gene: TRBJ2-5
clone size: -
V gene: TRBV4-1

CDR3 DNA: TGTGCCAGCAGCTTAGTGGTCATAATGGGTTCTGGGGCCAACGTCCTGACTTTC
CDR3 protein: CASSLVVIMGSGANVLTF
D gene: -
J gene: TRBJ2-6
clone size: -
V gene: TRBV11-2

CDR3 DNA: TGTGCCAGCAGCACAACCCGCGGGAGGGCCTACAATGAGCAGTTCTTC
CDR3 protein: CASSTTRGRAYNEQFF
D gene: TRBD2
J gene: TRBJ2-1
clone size: -
V gene: TRBV11-2

CDR3 DNA: TGCGCCAGCAGCCCCGGTGTTTGGTGCGGGAGAAATGAGCAGTTCTTC
CDR3 protein: CASSPGVWCGRNEQFF
D gene: TRBD2
J gene: TRBJ2-1
clone size: -
V gene: TRBV5-1

CDR3 DNA: TGTGCCAGCAGCTCGTACAGGGGGCGCAAAAATGAAAAACTGTTTTTT
CDR3 protein: CASSSYRGRKNEKLFF
D gene: TRBD1
J gene: TRBJ1-4
clone size: -
V gene: TRBV7-2

CDR3 DNA: TGTGCCAGCAGTTACTCTCAGGGGAACACCATATATTTT
CDR3 protein: CASSYSQGNTIYF
D gene: -
J gene: TRBJ1-3
clone size: many
V gene: TRBV6-5

CDR3 DNA: TGTGCCAGCAGTTGGGCCGGGTCCGGGGAGCTGTTTTTT
CDR3 protein: CASSWAGSGELFF
D gene: -
J gene: TRBJ2-2
clone size: few
V gene: TRBV12-3/TRBV12-4

CDR3 DNA: TGCAGCGTCGGACAAACACAAGAGACCCAGTACTTC
CDR3 protein: CSVGQTQETQYF
D gene: -
J gene: TRBJ2-5
clone size: few
V gene: TRBV29-1

CDR3 DNA: TGTGCCAGCAGTGATCCCCCGTCTAACTATGGCTACACCTTC
CDR3 protein: CASSDPPSNYGYTF
D gene: -
J gene: TRBJ1-2
clone size: many
V gene: TRBV25-1

CDR3 DNA: TGTGCCAGCAGCCCCAGCGGAACCCAAAGGGATACGCAGTATTTT
CDR3 protein: CASSPSGTQRDTQYF
D gene: -
J gene: TRBJ2-3
clone size: -
V gene: TRBV13

CDR3 DNA: TGTGCCAGCAGGTACCAGGGACTTAGCACAGATACGCAGTATTTT
CDR3 protein: CASRYQGLSTDTQYF
D gene: -
J gene: TRBJ2-3
clone size: few
V gene: TRBV12-3/TRBV12-4

CDR3 DNA: TGTGCCAGCGCCAAGGGAGGGATGAACACTGAAGCTTTCTTT
CDR3 protein: CASAKGGMNTEAFF
D gene: -
J gene: TRBJ1-1
clone size: many
V gene: TRBV12-3/TRBV12-4